These T cell receptor beta chains were read from a single sample in a study of blood T cell repertoires in COVID-19. This table comes from immunoSEQ multiplex PCR, and its TCRdb copy is limited to in-frame clones, with some not included. The repertoire holds 65,000 to 85,000 clones, with 75% to 95% as singletons. Specimen: peripheral blood. The receptors come from a human donor in a cohort sampled during active COVID-19. Both conserved end residues are part of each CDR3. A D gene is named only where the DNA matches it firmly. Clone size is shown for a subset of rows, as once, few, many or a class of expanded clone.

v_gene	j_gene	abundance	d_gene	CDR3nt	CDR3aa
TRBV9	TRBJ1-6	.	TRBD1	TGTGCTAGCAGCGTACTCTCCACAGGGGGCGCCTCCTATAATTCACCCCTCCACTTT	CASSVLSTGGASYNSPLHF
TRBV5-6	TRBJ1-2	.	.	TGTGCCAGCAGCTTTATACAGGGAGGGAACTATGGCTACACCTTC	CASSFIQGGNYGYTF
TRBV6-5	TRBJ2-3	.	TRBD2	TGTGCCAGCAGAAATAGCGGGGGACCATCAGATACGCAGTATTTT	CASRNSGGPSDTQYF
TRBV5-1	TRBJ2-2	.	TRBD1	TGCGCCACCTCTAAAGGGGGCCTTGACCACACCGGGGAGCTGTTTTTT	CATSKGGLDHTGELFF
TRBV6-2/TRBV6-3	TRBJ1-2	.	.	TGTGCCAGCAGTTACTTGGGGGGAAGCTATGGCTACACCTTC	CASSYLGGSYGYTF
TRBV7-2	TRBJ2-1	.	.	TGTGCCAGCACTCATCCGGGGGGCGTTGAGCAGTTCTTC	CASTHPGGVEQFF
TRBV21-1	TRBJ2-6	.	.	TGTGCCAGCACCATCAAAGAGACGTGCGCGGAGAGCTCTGGGGCCAACGTCCTGACTTTC	CASTIKETCAESSGANVLTF
TRBV5-1	TRBJ2-1	once	TRBD2	TGCGCCAGCAGCTTGGTCGAATTGGCGGGGGGGCCTTTTCAGAATGAGCAGTTCTTC	CASSLVELAGGPFQNEQFF
TRBV7-9	TRBJ1-4	.	TRBD1	TGTGCCAGCAGCTTAGGACAGGGTGTTGCAACTAATGAAAAACTGTTTTTT	CASSLGQGVATNEKLFF
TRBV7-9	TRBJ2-2	few	.	TGTGCCAGCAGCTCTTCTACAGGGTCGGCCGGGGAGCTGTTTTTT	CASSSSTGSAGELFF
TRBV6-5	TRBJ1-6	.	TRBD1	TGTGCCAGCAGTTACGGGGACAGGGGCTATAATTCACCCCTCCACTTT	CASSYGDRGYNSPLHF
TRBV27	TRBJ1-2	.	TRBD1	TGTGCCAGCAGTTTAAGCGGCAGGGGGCGGGGCTATGGCTACACCTTC	CASSLSGRGRGYGYTF
TRBV2	TRBJ2-3	.	.	TGTGCCAGTGGAGCGTCCGGGTTTGGCACAGATACGCAGTATTTT	CASGASGFGTDTQYF
TRBV5-6	TRBJ2-2	.	.	TGTGCCAGCAGCTGGGAGAGGGTGGCCGGGGAGCTGTTTTTT	CASSWERVAGELFF
TRBV9	TRBJ2-5	.	.	TGTGCCAGCAGCGTAGGGGTAGCTCAAGAGACCCAGTACTTC	CASSVGVAQETQYF
TRBV9	TRBJ2-3	.	.	TGTGCCAGCGCGGGGCCAGGGAAGGATACGCAGTATTTT	CASAGPGKDTQYF
TRBV5-1	TRBJ2-7	.	.	TGCGCCAGCAGCTTGAGCGCAGGGGGGATCTCCTACGAGCAGTACTTC	CASSLSAGGISYEQYF
TRBV7-2	TRBJ2-5	.	.	TGTGCCAGCAGCTTAGCCTTAGGGGGGGCAGAGACCCAGTACTTC	CASSLALGGAETQYF
TRBV28	TRBJ1-3	.	.	TGTGCCAGCAGCCTCCGGGTCCACTCTGGAAACACCATATATTTT	CASSLRVHSGNTIYF
TRBV5-1	TRBJ2-5	.	.	TGCGCCAGCAGCTCGCCGGGTCAGGGGAAAGAGACCCAGTACTTC	CASSSPGQGKETQYF
TRBV11-2	TRBJ2-2	.	TRBD1	TGTGCCAGCAGCTTAGTGCCGGGACAGGGGGGAACCGGGGAGCTGTTTTTT	CASSLVPGQGGTGELFF
TRBV27	TRBJ2-5	.	TRBD2	TGTGCCAGCAGTCGTGAGTCGGGGGGCCAAGAGACCCAGTACTTC	CASSRESGGQETQYF
TRBV7-8	TRBJ2-4	.	TRBD2	TGTGCCAGCAGCGCCGGACCCGGACTCGGGGGGAACATTCAGTACTTC	CASSAGPGLGGNIQYF
TRBV3-1/TRBV3-2	TRBJ1-5	few	.	TGTGCCAGCAGCCAAGAACGGAATCAGCCCCAGCATTTT	CASSQERNQPQHF
TRBV3-1/TRBV3-2	TRBJ1-2	.	.	TGTGCCAGCAGCGGGGCAGGGGCGATATATGGCTACACCTTC	CASSGAGAIYGYTF
TRBV29-1	TRBJ2-7	.	.	TGCAGCGTGATTAGTTTTGAGCAGTACTTC	CSVISFEQYF
TRBV7-6	TRBJ1-6	once	TRBD1	TGTGCCAGCAGCCCCTCTTTAGGGGACAGGGGGTTTTCACCCCTCCACTTT	CASSPSLGDRGFSPLHF
TRBV18	TRBJ1-1	.	.	TGTGCCAGCTCACCGACGTGGGAGAAGAACACTGAAGCTTTCTTT	CASSPTWEKNTEAFF
TRBV18	TRBJ2-7	.	TRBD1	TGTGCCAGCTCCCCCGGGGACAGGGGCAACGAGCAGTACTTC	CASSPGDRGNEQYF
TRBV3-1/TRBV3-2	TRBJ1-5	.	TRBD1	TGTGCCAGCAGCCCCGGGACAGGGGCAGAGAGCAATCAGCCCCAGCATTTT	CASSPGTGAESNQPQHF
TRBV3-1/TRBV3-2	TRBJ1-2	few	.	TGTGCCAGCAGCCAGGGTCGGGAGTCTAACTATGGCTACACCTTC	CASSQGRESNYGYTF
TRBV9	TRBJ2-1	.	TRBD1	TGTGCCAGCAGCTCACCCGGGACAGGGGTGAAATCCTACAATGAGCAGTTCTTC	CASSSPGTGVKSYNEQFF
TRBV19	TRBJ1-3	.	.	TGTGCCAGTAGTATCCTCTCTGGAAACACCATATATTTT	CASSILSGNTIYF
TRBV5-6	TRBJ2-3	.	TRBD2	TGTGCCAGCAGCTTGACTCCCTGGGTAGCGGGAACCACAGATACGCAGTATTTT	CASSLTPWVAGTTDTQYF
TRBV12-3/TRBV12-4	TRBJ1-2	few	.	TGTGCCAGCAGTCCCGGGAACTATGGCTACACCTTC	CASSPGNYGYTF
TRBV19	TRBJ2-1	.	TRBD1	TGTGCCAGTAGTATATCCCTTTGGGACAGGAGGGATGAGCAGTTCTTC	CASSISLWDRRDEQFF
TRBV10-3	TRBJ1-6	once	.	TGTGCCATCAGTGTAGACAGGCAGAATTCACCCCTCCACTTT	CAISVDRQNSPLHF